The source of this T cell receptor beta chain is a study of radiotherapy plus CTLA-4 blockade in lung cancer. Generated by immunoSEQ multiplex PCR, the TCRdb table keeps only in-frame clones and is missing some. Of about 36,000 clones in the sample, 85% were seen once. There are 17 residues in the CDR3. The specimen was peripheral blood, collected from a patient treated with radiotherapy plus ipilimumab. The V gene is TRBV21-1, the J gene TRBJ2-3; the D segment call TRBD2 is taken from the table without a DNA check. TRBV21-1 is designated a pseudogene. The clonotype originates from a human donor with non-small cell lung cancer who had stable disease on radiotherapy plus ipilimumab. Here the CDR3 DNA reads TGTGCCAGCAGCCTACGGACTAGCGGGAGTTCTACAGATACGCAGTATTTT. Translating it yields CASSLRTSGSSTDTQYF.